Below are 27 T cell receptor beta chains sequenced from a single sample in a study of follicular helper T cells after annual influenza vaccination. Libraries were prepared by immunoSEQ multiplex PCR; TCRdb keeps only in-frame clonotypes and omits some of them. The table has about 11,000 clones, about 84% seen once; the top ten hold approximately 0.9%. Sequencing was performed on CXCR5- memory CD4+ T cells sorted from blood, taken 6 weeks after influenza vaccination. The receptors shown here come from an adult who received the influenza vaccine.

This chain joins TRBV6-4 and TRBJ2-4, with D tentatively TRBD1 or TRBD2 (5 bases each). The CDR3 is 15 amino acids. V lost 7 bases and J lost 2, with 15 bases in between. Germline CDR1 and CDR2: MRHNA and SNTAGT. The CDR3 spells CASTWGLATKNIQYF. Written as DNA, the CDR3 is TGTGCCAGCACATGGGGGTTGGCGACCAAAAACATTCAGTACTTC.

The CDR3 here is CASSEASFEQFF. For the CDR3, the DNA is TGTGCCAGCAGTGAGGCTAGTTTTGAGCAGTTCTTC. This rearrangement joins TRBV6-1 to TRBJ2-1; D remains ambiguous. Trimming removed 3 bases from V and 9 bases from J, with 9 bases in between. The germline gives CDR1 MNHNS, CDR2 SASEGT. CDR3 length equals 12 residues.

The gene calls are TRBV11-2 and TRBJ2-1; D might be TRBD1 or TRBD2, each matching 6 bases. Trimming removed 3 bases from V and 9 bases from J, with 9 bases in between. This CDR3 is 12 amino acids long. Germline CDR1 SGHAT, CDR2 FQNNGV. CDR3 coding DNA: TGTGCCAGCAGCTTGAAGGGGGGTGAGCAGTTCTTC. Translated: CASSLKGGEQFF.

The chain couples TRBV9 to TRBJ1-4; unclear D gene. Germline V lookup: CDR1 SGDLS, CDR2 YYNGEE. The CDR3 runs to 17 residues. Trimming removed 3 bases at V and 0 bases at J, with 15 bases between. DNA for the CDR3: TGTGCCAGCAGCGCTATAGGTGATACGGCAACTAATGAAAAACTGTTTTTT. It is translated as CASSAIGDTATNEKLFF.

V gene TRBV21-1 combines with J gene TRBJ1-2; the table calls TRBD1, which could not be checked here. TRBV21-1 is listed as a pseudogene. This CDR3 is 12 amino acids long. The CDR3 DNA follows: TGTGCCAGCGAGCAGGGCCTCTATGGCTACACCTTC. The encoded protein is CASEQGLYGYTF.

The chain links TRBV6-5 to TRBJ2-1; D unclear. Germline-derived CDR1 and CDR2 are MNHEY and SVGAGI. The CDR3 consists of 15 residues. The V end lost 3 bases, the J end lost 7 bases, and 16 bases lay between the germline ends. The CDR3 DNA follows: TGTGCCAGCAGTTATGGCCCAAGAGAAGGTAATGAGCAGTTCTTC. It specifies CASSYGPREGNEQFF.

The J gene is TRBJ1-1, the V gene TRBV6-6; no clear D. This CDR3 comprises 14 residues. With 8 bases removed from V and 1 base from J, the gap between germline ends came to 14 bases. Germline values: CDR1 MNHNY, CDR2 SVGAGI (reference sequence). CDR3 bases: TGTGCCAGCTCACAAATCCGGAGGAACACTGAAGCTTTCTTT. Protein sequence: CASSQIRRNTEAFF.

The gene calls are TRBV7-9 and TRBJ1-2, with a tentative D call TRBD1 (6 bases). V lost 5 bases, J lost 1 base, and 23 bases lay in between. The CDR3 is 18 residues long. Germline values: CDR1 SEHNR, CDR2 FQNEAQ (reference sequence). CDR3 sequence reads: CASSPAGQGMRSNYGYTF. The CDR3 bases are TGTGCCAGCAGCCCTGCTGGGCAGGGGATGAGAAGTAACTATGGCTACACCTTC.

This clone came up a few times. The V gene is TRBV7-2, the J gene TRBJ1-2; D gene unclear. V dropped 5 bases and J dropped 2 bases, with 12 bases sitting between them. The CDR3 totals 14 residues. Germline CDR1 SGHTA, CDR2 FQGNSA. CDR3 amino acids: CASSLGADNYGYTF. The CDR3 coding sequence is TGTGCCAGCAGCCTAGGTGCGGACAACTATGGCTACACCTTC.

This clone was detected only once. CDR3 region: CASSLVDRAYTEAFF. The CDR3 DNA reads as TGTGCCAGCAGCTTAGTGGACAGGGCATATACTGAAGCTTTCTTT. V is TRBV7-8 and J is TRBJ1-1, with 8 bases fitting TRBD1. Germline V gene lookup returns CDR1 SGHVS and CDR2 FQNEAQ. Trimming cost V 1 base and J 5 bases; bases outside gene matches: 6. This CDR3 is 15 amino acids long.

The chain has TRBV18 and TRBJ1-1; TRBD1 aligns across 7 bases. The CDR3 consists of 15 residues. Germline CDR1 reads KGHSH; CDR2 reads LQKENI. J gave up 4 bases and V 0 bases, and 5 bases lay outside the gene matches. The CDR3 loop reads CASSPPTGATTEAFF. CDR3 sequence (DNA): TGTGCCAGCTCACCACCCACAGGGGCGACCACTGAAGCTTTCTTT.

V usage is TRBV4-3 and J usage is TRBJ2-1; weak D call: TRBD2 (6 bases). CDR1 and CDR2 (germline): LGHNA, YSLEER. The CDR3 loop spans 15 amino acids. The germline V and J ends were trimmed by 4 bases and 4 bases, with 14 bases remaining between them. Here the CDR3 DNA reads TGCGCCAGCAGCCTGCAGAGCGGGCTATACAATGAGCAGTTCTTC. It is translated as CASSLQSGLYNEQFF.

The chain uses TRBV9 and TRBJ1-1; 8 bases match TRBD1. The CDR3 length is 15 residues. The trim removed 0 bases at V and 0 bases at J, leaving 1 base unmatched. CDR1 and CDR2 (germline): SGDLS, YYNGEE. CDR3 sequence: CASSVAGGMNTEAFF. In nucleotides, the CDR3 is TGTGCCAGCAGCGTAGCAGGGGGCATGAACACTGAAGCTTTCTTT.

The chain joins TRBV29-1 to TRBJ1-2, with D perhaps TRBD1 (5 bases). The CDR3 runs 14 residues. CDR1 is SQVTM, CDR2 ANQGSEA, per germline. Trimming cost V 0 bases and J 5 bases, with 13 bases left between them. The CDR3, as DNA: TGCAGCGTTGAAGATCAAGGGGTTGGGTATGGCTACACCTTC. It is translated as CSVEDQGVGYGYTF.

The chain uses TRBV2 and TRBJ2-1; D ambiguous. This CDR3 is built from 14 residues. The germline V gene has CDR1 SNHLY and CDR2 FYNNEI. Trimming removed 3 bases from V and 12 bases from J, with 18 bases in between. The CDR3, as DNA: TGTGCCAGCAGTGAGTTACTCTCTGGGCCGGGGCAGTTCTTC. This gives the protein CASSELLSGPGQFF.

This chain uses TRBV10-3 with TRBJ1-5, with a weak D call TRBD1 (5 bases). V was trimmed by 8 bases and J by 6 bases, leaving 17 bases between them. Germline V gene data show CDR1 as ENHRY and CDR2 as SYGVKD. The CDR3 contains 14 residues. In nucleotides, the CDR3 is TGTGCCATCTCCGTCTCGGAGGGGAGTCAGCCCCAGCATTTT. Translated: CAISVSEGSQPQHF.

The rearrangement uses TRBV6-4 and TRBJ2-3, with D possibly matching TRBD2 (6 bases). Germline CDR1 is MRHNA and CDR2 is SNTAGT. The V and J ends lost 4 bases and 0 bases respectively, with 8 bases between them. The CDR3 covers 14 residues. The CDR3 sequence: CASSVAASTDTQYF. The CDR3 nucleotides read TGTGCCAGCAGTGTAGCGGCGAGCACAGATACGCAGTATTTT.

The chain combines TRBV29-1 with TRBJ2-5; 10 bases are shared with TRBD1. Trimming cost V 4 bases and J 4 bases; bases outside gene matches: 3. The CDR3 covers 13 residues. Germline CDR1 is SQVTM and CDR2 is ANQGSEA. In nucleotides, the CDR3 is TGCAGCGTTGGGACAGGGGGGTTAGAGACCCAGTACTTC. It codes for CSVGTGGLETQYF.

The chain employs TRBV30 and TRBJ2-2, with 11 bases that match TRBD2. The length of the CDR3 is 16 residues. Germline V gene lookup returns CDR1 GTSNPN and CDR2 SVGIG (reference sequence). J gave up 9 bases and V 3 bases, and 12 bases lay outside the gene matches. The CDR3 sequence: CAWRVGSTSGRRELFF. DNA of the CDR3: TGTGCCTGGAGAGTAGGGAGTACTAGCGGGAGAAGGGAGCTGTTTTTT.

The V gene is TRBV5-1, the J gene TRBJ2-1; 9 bases agree with TRBD2. Per the germline V gene, CDR1 is SGHRS and CDR2 is YFSETQ. CDR3 length: 17 residues. V trimming: 2 bases; J trimming: 0 bases; junction bases outside the gene matches: 6. CDR3 amino acids: CASSLSSGASSYNEQFF. CDR3 coding DNA: TGCGCCAGCAGCTTATCTAGCGGGGCAAGCTCCTACAATGAGCAGTTCTTC.

The rearrangement joins TRBV6-5 to TRBJ2-6; no clear D. This CDR3 contains 14 residues. Germline lookup yields CDR1 MNHEY and CDR2 SVGAGI. The germline V and J ends were trimmed by 2 bases and 2 bases, with 4 bases remaining between them. CDR3: CASSYAAGANVLTF. Here the CDR3 DNA reads TGTGCCAGCAGTTACGCCGCTGGGGCCAACGTCCTGACTTTC.

The J gene is TRBJ2-3, the V gene TRBV27; D uncertain. V lost 3 bases and J 2 bases, leaving 6 bases between the germline ends. Looked up from germline, CDR1 is MNHEY and CDR2 is SMNVEV (reference sequence). CDR3 length equals 13 residues. CDR3 sequence reads: CASSFLFTDTQYF. Here the CDR3 DNA reads TGTGCCAGCAGTTTCCTATTCACAGATACGCAGTATTTT.

The rearrangement joins TRBV5-5 to TRBJ1-3; TRBD1 matches at 9 bases. V lost 3 bases to trimming and J lost 2 bases; unmatched junction nucleotides: 9. CDR3 length: 17 amino acids. Germline V lookup: CDR1 SGHKS, CDR2 YYEKEE (reference sequence). The CDR3 reads CASSWVTGGTAGNTIYF. The CDR3 DNA follows: TGTGCCAGCAGCTGGGTTACAGGGGGCACAGCTGGAAACACCATATATTTT.

The CDR3 sequence is CASSSTGKTDTQYF. CDR3 coding DNA: TGTGCCAGCAGCTCAACAGGGAAAACAGATACGCAGTATTTT. This chain links TRBV7-3 with TRBJ2-3; tentative D call: TRBD1 (6 bases). V was clipped by 4 bases and J by 3 bases, with 11 bases between them. The CDR3 length is 14 residues. CDR1 and CDR2 from the germline V gene are SGHTA and FQGTGA.

The CDR3 loop reads CASSASGTGTYEQYF. For the CDR3, the DNA is TGTGCCAGCAGTGCCTCCGGGACTGGGACCTACGAGCAGTACTTC. The J gene is TRBJ2-7, the V gene TRBV28; TRBD2 might be the D (6 bases). The CDR3 length is 15 residues. Germline-derived CDR1 and CDR2 are MDHEN and SYDVKM. Trimming removed 5 bases from V and 2 bases from J, with 16 bases in between.

This clone is a singleton in its sample. The rearrangement joins TRBV30 to TRBJ1-2; weak D call: TRBD1 (5 bases). The germline CDR1 and CDR2 sequences are GTSNPN and SVGIG (reference sequence). The V and J ends lost 0 bases and 6 bases respectively, with 14 bases between them. This CDR3 contains 14 residues. The CDR3: CAWSVGVGSDGYTF. CDR3 in DNA: TGTGCCTGGAGTGTAGGGGTGGGGTCGGATGGCTACACCTTC.

This chain links TRBV11-2 with TRBJ2-7, with 7 nucleotides matching TRBD1. From germline, CDR1 is SGHAT and CDR2 FQNNGV. The CDR3 is made up of 19 amino acids. V gave up 2 bases and J gave up 3 bases; unmatched junction bases: 19. DNA of the CDR3: TGTGCCAGCAGCTTAACCCGCACCAAAACCGGGACAGACCTCTACGAGCAGTACTTC. It translates to CASSLTRTKTGTDLYEQYF.